This T cell receptor (beta chain) was identified in a study of T cell changes during pregnancy in multiple sclerosis. Data came from immunoSEQ multiplex PCR; TCRdb stores just in-frame clones and leaves some out. In the table there are tens of thousands of clones, around 92% of which are singletons. CDR3 length equals 13 residues. V was cut by 5 bases and J by 8 bases, with 12 bases left in between. Germline V gives CDR1 MDHEN, CDR2 SYDVKM. The chain recombines TRBV28 with TRBJ1-4; no clear D. The TCR comes from a female donor in good health, enrolled as a control in a pregnancy study. The specimen comprised peripheral blood, sampled in the second trimester of pregnancy. CDR3 nucleotides: TGTGCCAGCAGTCAACTCGGCAGGGAAAAACTGTTTTTT. Encoded protein: CASSQLGREKLFF.